This TCR beta chain was sequenced in a study of T and B cells in COVID-19 patients (dated by TCRdb to about 2020). Study-wide context: Using TRB and IGH repertoire sequencing of peripheral blood, the study characterized adaptive immunity in COVID-19 patients who had active infection or had recovered. A median age of approximately 37 years was recorded in the recovered cohort versus roughly 72 years in the active-infection cohort. A recovered cohort was made up of 15 to 19 patients contributing approximately 20 samples, mostly after mild to moderate COVID-19 managed as outpatients. Over 8 million TCR sequences were analysed in a TCR and BCR sequence repository that covered 30 to 45 patients and under 75 time points. Repertoire analyses used an age-matched reference group of 30 to 40 healthy donors who were negative for COVID-19 antibodies as the comparison. As many as 9 follow-up blood samples were collected from each patient, and in some individuals these samples spanned different disease stages. A couple of patients belonged to both the recovered and active cohorts because samples were available from active disease and after recovery. Of the approximately 21 patients in the active-infection cohort, approximately 12 were critically ill and needed mechanical ventilation or ECMO. Comorbidities linked to unfavorable COVID-19 outcome were present in about 90% of the 20 patients in the active-infection cohort. The full study reports these points: During active COVID-19 the TRB repertoires were highly clonal, but at recovery diversity and richness rose above the levels seen in healthy donors. Patients with COVID-19 were reported to show strongly skewed TRBV/TRBJ gene usage. It was stated that prospective validation of the reported TCR clusters was required before the clusters could be put to clinical use. Few blood samples were available from mildly ill patients while symptoms were present or from severe cases at early time points. A total of roughly 2,000 TCR clusters were exclusive to the recovered cohort, and 25 to 40 of those clusters were low-pGen clusters. The cohort was considered too small to assess HLA contributions to COVID-19 susceptibility or severity. Specific T cell subsets (CD4+/Treg/CD8+) and sorted SARS-CoV-2-responsive or tetramer+ T cells had not yet been sequenced, with those experiments still ongoing.

This clonotype has just a few counts. The target of this receptor is not known. Base quality data are lacking; no much larger clone is found one base away. Instrument used: Illumina MiSeq. TRB rearrangements were amplified by multiplex PCR with BIOMED2 TRB-A/B primer pools. Illumina-compatible adapters and 7-nucleotide sample barcodes were added to the amplicons in two consecutive PCRs. All library PCRs used Phusion HS II polymerase. Amplicons were purified from gel with the NucleoSpin Gel and PCR Clean-up kit, quantified on Qubit, and pooled at around 4 nM. Before Illumina next-generation sequencing, the quality of the amplicon pool was assessed on an Agilent 2100 Bioanalyzer. For the original study's pipeline: Annotation of TRB rearrangements was performed with MiXCR 3.0.8 using the default MiXCR reference library. Sequences with fewer than 2 reads and non-productive reads were filtered out, and every unique CDR3 nucleotide sequence was treated as a single clone. Clonality, diversity, richness and V-J gene usage were calculated in R 3.5.1. GLIPH2 was used to cluster TCRs by CDR3 similarity, and OLGA was used to calculate generation probabilities. Only GLIPH2 clusters with at least four unique TCR clonotypes present in at least three individuals were retained. The public reads were quality trimmed at Q25 with fastp and then assembled into clones with MiXCR by TCRdb, keeping productive beta chains. Each CDR3 protein appears once, grouped with its most common genes and DNA. The V and J calls were determined by TCRdb, not by the authors. Across this sample there are thousands of distinct CDR3 sequences, with about 26% seen only once. The ten largest clones take up more than 9% of the sample.

Genomic DNA extracted from blood was used in amounts of about 250-550 ng for amplification of TRB repertoires. The receptor was derived from a human donor with active COVID-19. Sequenced input: blood.

The bases read TGTGCCAGCAGTTTTCAGGGGACGAACACTGAAGCTTTCTTT. Its protein reads: CASSFQGTNTEAFF. The chain is made from TRBV12-3 or TRBV12-4 and TRBJ1-1; TRBD1 is a possible D gene, resting on 6 matching bases. V sheds 3 bases and J sheds 1 base, leaving 9 bases between their ends. From its cysteine to its phenylalanine, the CDR3 spans 14 amino acids. Only the CDR3 DNA stays, 42 bases, in frame from base 1.